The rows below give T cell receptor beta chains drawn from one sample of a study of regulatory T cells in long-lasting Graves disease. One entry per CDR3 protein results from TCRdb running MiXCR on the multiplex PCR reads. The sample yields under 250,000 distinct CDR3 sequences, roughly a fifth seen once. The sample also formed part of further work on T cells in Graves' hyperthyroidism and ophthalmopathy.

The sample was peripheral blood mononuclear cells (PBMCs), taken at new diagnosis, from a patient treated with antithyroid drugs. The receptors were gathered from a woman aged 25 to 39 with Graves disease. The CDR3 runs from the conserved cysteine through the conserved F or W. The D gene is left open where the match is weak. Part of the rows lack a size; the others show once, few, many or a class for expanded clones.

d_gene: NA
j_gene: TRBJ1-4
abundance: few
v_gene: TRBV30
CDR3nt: TGTGCCTGGAGTGCAGACTCCGCGCGAAGTGAAAAACTGTTTTTT
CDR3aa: CAWSADSARSEKLFF

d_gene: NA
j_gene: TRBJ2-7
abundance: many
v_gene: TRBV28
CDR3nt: TGTGCCAGCAGTTTGCAAGACAGGCCGCGCTACGAGCAGTACTTC
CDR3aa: CASSLQDRPRYEQYF

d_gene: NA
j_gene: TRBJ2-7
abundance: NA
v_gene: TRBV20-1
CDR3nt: TGCAGTGCATACTGGCCCACCGCCGACGAGCAGTACTTC
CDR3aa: CSAYWPTADEQYF

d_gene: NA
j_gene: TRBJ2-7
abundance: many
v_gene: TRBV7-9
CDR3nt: TGTGCCAGTTGCGAGGCTGTAACCTACGAGCAGTACTTC
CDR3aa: CASCEAVTYEQYF

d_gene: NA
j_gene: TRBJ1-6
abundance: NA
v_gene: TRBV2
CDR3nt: TGTGCCAGCAGTACGGGTCCGGGCTCACCCCTCCACTTT
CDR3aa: CASSTGPGSPLHF

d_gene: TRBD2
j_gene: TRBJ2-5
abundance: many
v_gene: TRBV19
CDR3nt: TGTGCCAGTAGTATAGGAAGCGGGGGGAGGGAGACCCAGTACTTC
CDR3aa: CASSIGSGGRETQYF

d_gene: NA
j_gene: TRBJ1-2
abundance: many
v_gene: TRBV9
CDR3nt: TGTGCCAGCAGCGTAGGAGGATTTTGGGACAAAGGCTATGGCTACACCTTC
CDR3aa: CASSVGGFWDKGYGYTF

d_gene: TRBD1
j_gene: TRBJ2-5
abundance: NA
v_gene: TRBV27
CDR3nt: TGTGCCAGCACTCGGACAGGGAGGTTCGAGACCCAGTACTTC
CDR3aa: CASTRTGRFETQYF

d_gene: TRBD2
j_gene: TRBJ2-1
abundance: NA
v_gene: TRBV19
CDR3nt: TGTGCCAGTAGTATAGCCGGCGGGGGGGCAGAGGAGCAGTTCTTC
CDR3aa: CASSIAGGGAEEQFF

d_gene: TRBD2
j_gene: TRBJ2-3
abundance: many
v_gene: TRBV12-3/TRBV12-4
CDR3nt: TGTGCCAGCAGTTTCCGGGGGACTAGCGGGGATGATACGCAGTATTTT
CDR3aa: CASSFRGTSGDDTQYF